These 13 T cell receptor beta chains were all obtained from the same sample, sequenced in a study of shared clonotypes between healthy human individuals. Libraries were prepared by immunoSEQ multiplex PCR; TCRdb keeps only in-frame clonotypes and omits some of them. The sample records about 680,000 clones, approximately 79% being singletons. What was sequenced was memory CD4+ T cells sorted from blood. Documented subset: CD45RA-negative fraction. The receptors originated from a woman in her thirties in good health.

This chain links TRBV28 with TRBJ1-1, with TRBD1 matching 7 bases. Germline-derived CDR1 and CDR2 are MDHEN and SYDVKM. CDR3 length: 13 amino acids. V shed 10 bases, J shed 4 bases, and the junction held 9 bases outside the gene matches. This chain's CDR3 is CATMGQFSTEAFF. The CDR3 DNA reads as TGTGCCACGATGGGACAGTTCAGCACTGAAGCTTTCTTT.

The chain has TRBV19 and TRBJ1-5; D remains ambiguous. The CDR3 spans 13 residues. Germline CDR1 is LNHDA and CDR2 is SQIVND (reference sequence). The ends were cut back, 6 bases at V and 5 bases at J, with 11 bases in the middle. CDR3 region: CASSSRSDQPQHF. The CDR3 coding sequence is TGTGCCAGTAGCAGCAGGAGTGATCAGCCCCAGCATTTT.

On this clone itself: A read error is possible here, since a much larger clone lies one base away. This CDR3 reads CASSVSGSSYNEQFF. The CDR3 nucleotides read TGTGCCAGCAGTGTTAGCGGGAGCTCCTACAATGAGCAGTTCTTC. The chain employs TRBV6-4 and TRBJ2-1, with 9 bases that match TRBD2. Germline lookup yields CDR1 MRHNA and CDR2 SNTAGT. This CDR3 contains 15 residues. Trimming cost V 4 bases and J 0 bases; bases outside gene matches: 1.

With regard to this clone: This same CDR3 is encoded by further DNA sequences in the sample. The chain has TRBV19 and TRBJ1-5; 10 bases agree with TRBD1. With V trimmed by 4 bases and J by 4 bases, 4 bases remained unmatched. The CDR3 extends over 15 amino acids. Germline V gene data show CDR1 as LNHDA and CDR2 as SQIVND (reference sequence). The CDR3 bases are TGTGCCAGTAGTAGACAGGGGGCCGGGAATCAGCCCCAGCATTTT. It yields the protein CASSRQGAGNQPQHF.

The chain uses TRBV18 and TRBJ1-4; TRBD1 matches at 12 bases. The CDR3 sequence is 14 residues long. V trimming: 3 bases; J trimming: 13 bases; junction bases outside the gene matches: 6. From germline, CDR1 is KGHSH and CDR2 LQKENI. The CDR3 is CASSPGDRGLGLFF. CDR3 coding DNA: TGTGCCAGCTCACCCGGGGACAGGGGGCTCGGACTGTTTTTT.

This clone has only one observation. CDR3 DNA sequence: TGTGCCAGCAGCATAGGACACCCGAACACAGATACGCAGTATTTT. Encoded protein: CASSIGHPNTDTQYF. The chain carries TRBV7-2 and TRBJ2-3, with D possibly being TRBD1 (5 bases). Per the germline V gene, CDR1 is SGHTA and CDR2 is FQGNSA. This CDR3 spans 15 amino acids. V lost 5 bases, J lost 2 bases, and 14 bases lay in between.

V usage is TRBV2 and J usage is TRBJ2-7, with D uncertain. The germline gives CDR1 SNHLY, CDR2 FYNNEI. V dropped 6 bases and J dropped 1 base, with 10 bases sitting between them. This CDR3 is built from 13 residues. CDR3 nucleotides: TGTGCCAGCAGGCTCGACGGTTCCTACGAGCAGTACTTC. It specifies CASRLDGSYEQYF.

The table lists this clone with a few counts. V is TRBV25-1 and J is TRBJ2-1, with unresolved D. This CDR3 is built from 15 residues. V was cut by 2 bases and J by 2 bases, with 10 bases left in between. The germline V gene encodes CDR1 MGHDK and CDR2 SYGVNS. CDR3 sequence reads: CASSEGSNPYNEQFF. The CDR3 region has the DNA TGTGCCAGCAGTGAAGGCTCGAACCCCTACAATGAGCAGTTCTTC. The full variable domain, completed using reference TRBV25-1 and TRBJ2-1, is EADIYQTPRYLVIGTGKKITLECSQTMGHDKMYWYQQDPGMELHLIHYSYGVNSTEKGDLSSESTVSRIRTEHFPLTLESARPSHTSQYLCASSEGSNPYNEQFFGPGTRLTVL.

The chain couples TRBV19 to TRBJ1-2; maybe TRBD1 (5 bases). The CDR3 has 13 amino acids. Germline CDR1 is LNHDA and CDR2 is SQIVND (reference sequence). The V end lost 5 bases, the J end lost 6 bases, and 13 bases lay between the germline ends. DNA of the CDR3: TGTGCCAGTAGTTCGAGCGGGGGAAATGGCTACACCTTC. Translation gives CASSSSGGNGYTF. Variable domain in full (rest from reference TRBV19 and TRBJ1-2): DGGITQSPKYLFRKEGQNVTLSCEQNLNHDAMYWYRQDPGQGLRLIYYSQIVNDFQKGDIAEGYSVSREKKESFPLTVTSAQKNPTAFYLCASSSSGGNGYTFGSGTRLTVV.

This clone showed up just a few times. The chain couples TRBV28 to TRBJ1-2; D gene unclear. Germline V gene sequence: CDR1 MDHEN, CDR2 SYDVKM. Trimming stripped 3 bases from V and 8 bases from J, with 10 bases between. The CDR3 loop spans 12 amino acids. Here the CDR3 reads CASSLGMMGYTF. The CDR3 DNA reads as TGTGCCAGCAGTTTGGGGATGATGGGCTACACCTTC.

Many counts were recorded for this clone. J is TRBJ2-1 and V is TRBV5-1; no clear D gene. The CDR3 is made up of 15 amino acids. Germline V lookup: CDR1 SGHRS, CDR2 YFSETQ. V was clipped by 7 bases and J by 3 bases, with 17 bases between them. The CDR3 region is CASQPPGSGYNEQFF. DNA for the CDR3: TGCGCCAGCCAACCGCCAGGTTCTGGCTACAATGAGCAGTTCTTC.

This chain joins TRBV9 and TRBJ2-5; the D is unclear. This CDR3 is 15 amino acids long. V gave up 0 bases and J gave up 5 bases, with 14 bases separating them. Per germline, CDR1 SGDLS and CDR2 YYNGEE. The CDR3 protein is CASSVAPVGAETQYF. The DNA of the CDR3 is TGTGCCAGCAGCGTAGCCCCGGTGGGTGCGGAGACCCAGTACTTC.

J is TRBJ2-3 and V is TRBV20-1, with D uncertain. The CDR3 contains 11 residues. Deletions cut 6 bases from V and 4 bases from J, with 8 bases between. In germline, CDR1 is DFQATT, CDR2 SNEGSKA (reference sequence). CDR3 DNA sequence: TGCAGTGCCCCCTGGGCAGATACGCAGTATTTT. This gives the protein CSAPWADTQYF.